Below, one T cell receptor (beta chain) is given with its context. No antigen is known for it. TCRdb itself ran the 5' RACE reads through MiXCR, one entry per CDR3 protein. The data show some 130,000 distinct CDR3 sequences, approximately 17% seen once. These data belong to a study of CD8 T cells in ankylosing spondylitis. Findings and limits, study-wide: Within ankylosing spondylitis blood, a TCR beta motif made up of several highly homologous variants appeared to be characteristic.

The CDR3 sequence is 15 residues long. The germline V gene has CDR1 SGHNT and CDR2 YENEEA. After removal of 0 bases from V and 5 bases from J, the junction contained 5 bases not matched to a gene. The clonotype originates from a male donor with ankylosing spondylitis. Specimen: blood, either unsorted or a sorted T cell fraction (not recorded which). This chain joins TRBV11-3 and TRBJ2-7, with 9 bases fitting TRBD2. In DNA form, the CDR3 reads TGTGCCAGCAGCTTAGAAATAGCGGGAGTCCACGAGCAGTACTTC. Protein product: CASSLEIAGVHEQYF.